The 16 T cell receptor beta chains given below trace back to one sample, sequenced in a study of shared clonotypes between healthy human individuals. The method was immunoSEQ multiplex PCR; TCRdb's version includes in-frame clones alone and lacks a portion of them. The data contain about 2.2 million clones, 93% of them singletons. The naive CD8 fraction comprised CD45RO-negative cells positively selected for CCR7 and excluded terminally differentiated effector memory CD45RA+ cells. Source material: naive CD8+ T cells from PBMCs. The source is a man aged 18 to 30 in good health. Some clones in this sample may be carry-over from other donors' samples.

The V and J genes are TRBV11-2 and TRBJ1-4, with D hard to call. The CDR3 is 15 residues long. Germline V CDR1 and CDR2: SGHAT, FQNNGV. Trimming cost V 5 bases and J 6 bases, with 16 bases left between them. The CDR3 DNA follows: TGTGCCAGCAGCCCGGGCCGGGTCCTCCATGAAAAACTGTTTTTT. Residues: CASSPGRVLHEKLFF.

The chain is built from TRBV7-9 and TRBJ2-7, with 9 bases fitting TRBD2. Germline assignment: CDR1 SEHNR and CDR2 FQNEAQ (reference sequence). The CDR3 has 16 amino acids. V lost 4 bases and J lost 3; bases outside the gene matches: 10. The CDR3 sequence is CASSSDISGRRYEQYF. The CDR3 coding sequence is TGTGCCAGCAGCTCAGACATCAGCGGGAGGCGCTACGAGCAGTACTTC.

This clone appeared a single time. This chain uses TRBV7-9 with TRBJ2-2; 7 nucleotides agree with TRBD2. J lost 2 bases, V lost 8 bases, and 5 bases had no gene match. CDR3 length equals 14 residues. The germline V gene has CDR1 SEHNR and CDR2 FQNEAQ (reference sequence). The CDR3: CASGLADNTGELFF. The CDR3 DNA is TGTGCCAGCGGCCTAGCGGATAACACCGGGGAGCTGTTTTTT.

The chain joins TRBV21-1 to TRBJ2-1; the table's D gene call, TRBD1, was not cross checked with the DNA. TRBV21-1 is termed a pseudogene. The CDR3 is made up of 15 amino acids. The chain's CDR3 is CASSNGQGVYNEQFF. As DNA, the CDR3 is TGTGCCAGCAGCAACGGGCAGGGGGTTTACAATGAGCAGTTCTTC.

In DNA form, the CDR3 reads TGTGCCAGCAGCGTAGCACAGGGGCCGCCCTACGAGCAGTACTTC. Translating it yields CASSVAQGPPYEQYF. The gene calls are TRBV9 and TRBJ2-7; 7 bases are shared with TRBD1. Germline CDR1 SGDLS, CDR2 YYNGEE. Trimming cost V 0 bases and J 2 bases; bases outside gene matches: 5. The CDR3 is made up of 15 amino acids. The full variable domain, completed using reference TRBV9 and TRBJ2-7, is DSGVTQTPKHLITATGQRVTLRCSPRSGDLSVYWYQQSLDQGLQFLIQYYNGEERAKGNILERFSAQQFPDLHSELNLSSLELGDSALYFCASSVAQGPPYEQYFGPGTRLTVT.

The chain carries TRBV7-9 and TRBJ2-7; D may be TRBD1 or TRBD2 (5 bases each). Germline CDR1 reads SEHNR; CDR2 reads FQNEAQ (reference sequence). The CDR3 spans 15 residues. Trimming removed 5 bases from V and 5 bases from J, with 19 bases in between. This chain's CDR3 is CASSQGRNAFHEQYF. The CDR3 DNA reads TGTGCCAGCAGCCAGGGACGGAATGCCTTTCACGAGCAGTACTTC.

This sequence joins TRBV27 and TRBJ1-1, with D unresolved. The CDR3 spans 13 residues. The germline gives CDR1 MNHEY, CDR2 SMNVEV (reference sequence). V lost 7 bases and J 1 base, leaving 10 bases between the germline ends. In DNA form, the CDR3 reads TGTGCCAGCATGGGGTGGGGGAACACTGAAGCTTTCTTT. This translates into CASMGWGNTEAFF.

The chain has TRBV15 and TRBJ2-1; D is uncertain. Trimming left V 3 bases short and J 2 bases short, with 5 bases between. In germline, CDR1 is LNHNV, CDR2 YYDKDF (reference sequence). This CDR3 spans 13 amino acids. The DNA of the CDR3 is TGTGCCACCAGCAGTGCCCCCTACAATGAGCAGTTCTTC. Translating it yields CATSSAPYNEQFF.

The chain has TRBV6-6 and TRBJ1-1; no reliable D call. The CDR3 is made up of 14 amino acids. Germline loops: CDR1 MNHNY, CDR2 SVGAGI (reference sequence). V lost 1 base to trimming and J lost 1 base, with 7 bases between them. The CDR3 here is CASSYFAGNTEAFF. The CDR3, as DNA: TGTGCCAGCAGTTACTTTGCAGGGAACACTGAAGCTTTCTTT.

The chain is built from TRBV14 and TRBJ1-2; D perhaps matches TRBD1 (6 bases). Germline CDR1 reads SGHDN; CDR2 reads FVKESK. The CDR3 is made up of 14 amino acids. Trimming stripped 0 bases from V and 6 bases from J, with 11 bases between. CDR3 region: CASSQDGGPHGYTF. The CDR3 nucleotides are TGTGCCAGCAGCCAAGATGGGGGCCCCCATGGCTACACCTTC.

A remark on this clone: Distinct nucleotide sequences in the sample also encode this CDR3. This chain connects TRBV7-9 to TRBJ2-5; no firm D call. V lost 1 base and J 3 bases, leaving 9 bases between the germline ends. This CDR3 spans 14 amino acids. The germline V gene has CDR1 SEHNR and CDR2 FQNEAQ (reference sequence). This chain's CDR3 is CASSLGGGKETQYF. CDR3 in DNA: TGTGCCAGCAGCTTAGGGGGTGGGAAAGAGACCCAGTACTTC.

This clone showed up just once. Other DNA sequences within the sample encode an identical CDR3. The chain combines TRBV27 with TRBJ2-7, with D perhaps matching TRBD1 or TRBD2 (5 bases each). CDR3 length: 11 amino acids. With 7 bases removed from V and 5 bases from J, the gap between germline ends came to 9 bases. Germline V gene sequence: CDR1 MNHEY, CDR2 SMNVEV (reference sequence). CDR3 loop: CASTQGDEQYF. The CDR3 DNA reads as TGTGCCAGCACCCAGGGAGACGAGCAGTACTTC.

In regard to this clone: The sample has other DNA sequences that encode this CDR3 too. The V call is TRBV18, the J call TRBJ2-7; D is undetermined. The CDR3 length is 12 residues. The V gene's germline CDR1 is KGHSH and CDR2 LQKENI. Trimming took 3 bases from V and 0 from J, leaving 3 bases between them. The CDR3 nucleotides are TGTGCCAGCTCACCGGACTCCTACGAGCAGTACTTC. Translated: CASSPDSYEQYF.

The chain uses TRBV28 and TRBJ2-7, with D perhaps being TRBD1 or TRBD2 (5 bases each). Germline V lookup: CDR1 MDHEN, CDR2 SYDVKM. Trimming removed 7 bases from V and 1 base from J, with 20 bases in between. The CDR3 extends over 16 amino acids. Here the CDR3 DNA reads TGTGCCAGCACGTTCGCGGTTTGGGACGGATCCTACGAGCAGTACTTC. This sequence encodes CASTFAVWDGSYEQYF.

The sample holds one count of this clone. The chain recombines TRBV28 with TRBJ2-7; 8 bases match TRBD1. Per the germline V gene, CDR1 is MDHEN and CDR2 is SYDVKM. The CDR3 is 14 residues long. V lost 2 bases and J lost 6; bases outside the gene matches: 6. The chain's CDR3 is CASSLTGGIGEQYF. CDR3 nucleotide sequence: TGTGCCAGCAGTTTAACAGGGGGAATCGGCGAGCAGTACTTC. Complete variable domain (other parts from reference TRBV28 and TRBJ2-7): DVKVTQSSRYLVKRTGEKVFLECVQDMDHENMFWYRQDPGLGLRLIYFSYDVKMKEKGDIPEGYSVSREKKERFSLILESASTNQTSMYLCASSLTGGIGEQYFGPGTRLTVT.

The V and J genes are TRBV7-9 and TRBJ1-1; 7 nucleotides line up with TRBD1. Per germline, CDR1 SEHNR and CDR2 FQNEAQ (reference sequence). V lost 5 bases and J lost 4; bases outside the gene matches: 10. The CDR3 extends over 15 amino acids. DNA of the CDR3: TGTGCCAGCAGCCCAGAAAGGGGGCGGAGCACTGAAGCTTTCTTT. This sequence encodes CASSPERGRSTEAFF.